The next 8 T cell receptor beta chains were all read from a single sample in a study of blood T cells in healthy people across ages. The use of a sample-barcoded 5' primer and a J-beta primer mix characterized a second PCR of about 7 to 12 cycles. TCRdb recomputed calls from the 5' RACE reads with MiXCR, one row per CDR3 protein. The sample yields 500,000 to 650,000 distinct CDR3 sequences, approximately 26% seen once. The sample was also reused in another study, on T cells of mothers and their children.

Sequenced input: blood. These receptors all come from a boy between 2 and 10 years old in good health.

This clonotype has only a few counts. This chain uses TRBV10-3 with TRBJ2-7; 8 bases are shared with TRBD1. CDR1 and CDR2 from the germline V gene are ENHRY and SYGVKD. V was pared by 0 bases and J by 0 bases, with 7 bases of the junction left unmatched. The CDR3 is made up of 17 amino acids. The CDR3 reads CAISESVSDRGSYEQYF. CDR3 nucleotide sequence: TGTGCCATCAGTGAGTCGGTCAGTGACAGGGGCTCCTACGAGCAGTACTTC.

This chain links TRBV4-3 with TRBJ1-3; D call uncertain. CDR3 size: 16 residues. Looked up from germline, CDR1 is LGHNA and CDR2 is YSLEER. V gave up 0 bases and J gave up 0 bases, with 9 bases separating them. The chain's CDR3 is CASSQEVADSGNTIYF. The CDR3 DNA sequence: TGCGCCAGCAGCCAAGAGGTCGCAGACTCTGGAAACACCATATATTTT.

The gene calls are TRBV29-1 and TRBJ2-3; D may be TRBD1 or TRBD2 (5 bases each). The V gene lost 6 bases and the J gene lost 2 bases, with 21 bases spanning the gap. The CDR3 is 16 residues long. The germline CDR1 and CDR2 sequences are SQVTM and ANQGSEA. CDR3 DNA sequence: TGCAGCGTGAAGCCGGGACCGCAAACGCCCACAGATACGCAGTATTTT. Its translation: CSVKPGPQTPTDTQYF.

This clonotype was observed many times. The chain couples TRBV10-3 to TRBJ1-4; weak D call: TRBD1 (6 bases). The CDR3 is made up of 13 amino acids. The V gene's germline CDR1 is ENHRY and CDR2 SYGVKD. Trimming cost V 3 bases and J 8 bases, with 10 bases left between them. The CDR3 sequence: CAISDRGQEKLFF. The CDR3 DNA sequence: TGTGCCATCAGTGACAGGGGCCAGGAAAAACTGTTTTTT.

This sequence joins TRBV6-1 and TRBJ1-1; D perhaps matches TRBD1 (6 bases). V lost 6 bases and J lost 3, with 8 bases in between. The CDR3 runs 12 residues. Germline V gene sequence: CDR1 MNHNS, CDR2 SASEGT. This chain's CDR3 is CASRTGYTEAFF. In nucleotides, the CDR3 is TGTGCCAGCAGAACAGGGTACACTGAAGCTTTCTTT.

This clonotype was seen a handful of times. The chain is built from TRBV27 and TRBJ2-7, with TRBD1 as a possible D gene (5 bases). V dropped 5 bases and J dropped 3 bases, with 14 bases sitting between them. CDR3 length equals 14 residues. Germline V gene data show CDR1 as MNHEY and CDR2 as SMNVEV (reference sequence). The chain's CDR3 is CASSSTRVGYEQYF. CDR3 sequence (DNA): TGTGCCAGCAGTAGTACCAGGGTAGGCTACGAGCAGTACTTC.

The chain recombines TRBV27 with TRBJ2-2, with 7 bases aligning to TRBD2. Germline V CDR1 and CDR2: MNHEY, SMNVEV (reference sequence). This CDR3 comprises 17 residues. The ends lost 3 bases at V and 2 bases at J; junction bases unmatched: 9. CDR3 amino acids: CASSFSFLAANTGELFF. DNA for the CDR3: TGTGCCAGCAGTTTCTCATTCCTAGCGGCTAACACCGGGGAGCTGTTTTTT.

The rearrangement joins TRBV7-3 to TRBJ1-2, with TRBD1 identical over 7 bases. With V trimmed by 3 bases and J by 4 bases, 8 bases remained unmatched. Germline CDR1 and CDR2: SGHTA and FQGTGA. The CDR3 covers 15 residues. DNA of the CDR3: TGTGCCAGCAGCTTCCCCTCCGGGACAGTCTATGGCTACACCTTC. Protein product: CASSFPSGTVYGYTF.